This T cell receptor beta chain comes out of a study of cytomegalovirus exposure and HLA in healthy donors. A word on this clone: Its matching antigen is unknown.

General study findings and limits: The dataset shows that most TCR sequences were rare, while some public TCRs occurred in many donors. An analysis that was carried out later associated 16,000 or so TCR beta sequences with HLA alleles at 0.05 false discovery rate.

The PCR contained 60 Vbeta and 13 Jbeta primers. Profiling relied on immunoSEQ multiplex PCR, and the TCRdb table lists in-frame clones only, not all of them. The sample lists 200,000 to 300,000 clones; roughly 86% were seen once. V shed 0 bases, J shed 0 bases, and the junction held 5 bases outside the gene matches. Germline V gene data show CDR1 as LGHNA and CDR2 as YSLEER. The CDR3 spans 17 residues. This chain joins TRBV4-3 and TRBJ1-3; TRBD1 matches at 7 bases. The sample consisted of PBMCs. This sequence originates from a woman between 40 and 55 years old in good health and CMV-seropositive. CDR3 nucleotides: TGCGCCAGCAGCCAAGAAGGGGACAGTATCTCTGGAAACACCATATATTTT. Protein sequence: CASSQEGDSISGNTIYF.